The present entry profiles one TCR beta chain with its context. Per the original data handling: Cell counts per sample came from amplifying reference gene primers. Repertoires were generated with immunoSEQ multiplex PCR, while TCRdb's copy carries only in-frame clones and drops some. From that table come the V and J calls and clone size; the DNA was used to work out D and trimming. The sample lists about 200,000 clones, roughly 79% occurring once. The CDR3 totals 15 residues. Germline lookup yields CDR1 MDHEN and CDR2 SYDVKM. Trimming took 7 bases from V and 4 from J, leaving 17 bases between them. Donors were grouped by their self-reported clinical history. The data were obtained in a study of blood T cell repertoires in COVID-19. Study in general: Sources were T cells, B-cell-depleted T cells, or PBMCs; the material itself was cDNA or gDNA.

The clonotype was recovered from a woman between 50 and 59 years old with acute COVID-19. The sample taken for sequencing was PBMCs or T cells enriched from blood (not recorded which). V is TRBV28 and J is TRBJ1-3; perhaps TRBD1 as D (5 bases). The CDR3 DNA follows: TGTGCCAGCACCGTGAAGGGGTTGAGCGGAAACACCATATATTTT. Residues: CASTVKGLSGNTIYF. The whole variable domain, remainder taken from reference TRBV28 and TRBJ1-3, is DVKVTQSSRYLVKRTGEKVFLECVQDMDHENMFWYRQDPGLGLRLIYFSYDVKMKEKGDIPEGYSVSREKKERFSLILESASTNQTSMYLCASTVKGLSGNTIYFGEGSWLTVV.